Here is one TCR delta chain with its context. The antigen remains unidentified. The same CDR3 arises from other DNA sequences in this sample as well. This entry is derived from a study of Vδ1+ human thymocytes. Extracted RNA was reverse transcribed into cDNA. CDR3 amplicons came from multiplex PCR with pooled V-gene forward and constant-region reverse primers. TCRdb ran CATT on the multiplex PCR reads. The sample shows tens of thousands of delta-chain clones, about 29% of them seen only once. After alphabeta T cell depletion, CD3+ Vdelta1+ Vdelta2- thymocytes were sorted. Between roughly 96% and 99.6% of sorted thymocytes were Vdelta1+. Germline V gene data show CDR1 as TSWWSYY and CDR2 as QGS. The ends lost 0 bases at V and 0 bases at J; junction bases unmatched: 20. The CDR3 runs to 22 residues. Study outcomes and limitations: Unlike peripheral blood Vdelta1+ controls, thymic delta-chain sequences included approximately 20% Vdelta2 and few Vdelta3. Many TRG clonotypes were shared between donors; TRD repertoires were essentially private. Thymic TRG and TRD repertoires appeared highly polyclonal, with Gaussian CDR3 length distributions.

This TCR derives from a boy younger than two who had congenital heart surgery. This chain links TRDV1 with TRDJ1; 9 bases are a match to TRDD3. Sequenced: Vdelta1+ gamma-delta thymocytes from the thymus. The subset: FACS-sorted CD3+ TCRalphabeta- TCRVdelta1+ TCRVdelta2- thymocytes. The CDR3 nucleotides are TGTGCTCTTGGGGAACTGGATGCCCTTATCTACTGGGGGACAGAGTACACCGATAAACTCATCTTT. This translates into CALGELDALIYWGTEYTDKLIF.